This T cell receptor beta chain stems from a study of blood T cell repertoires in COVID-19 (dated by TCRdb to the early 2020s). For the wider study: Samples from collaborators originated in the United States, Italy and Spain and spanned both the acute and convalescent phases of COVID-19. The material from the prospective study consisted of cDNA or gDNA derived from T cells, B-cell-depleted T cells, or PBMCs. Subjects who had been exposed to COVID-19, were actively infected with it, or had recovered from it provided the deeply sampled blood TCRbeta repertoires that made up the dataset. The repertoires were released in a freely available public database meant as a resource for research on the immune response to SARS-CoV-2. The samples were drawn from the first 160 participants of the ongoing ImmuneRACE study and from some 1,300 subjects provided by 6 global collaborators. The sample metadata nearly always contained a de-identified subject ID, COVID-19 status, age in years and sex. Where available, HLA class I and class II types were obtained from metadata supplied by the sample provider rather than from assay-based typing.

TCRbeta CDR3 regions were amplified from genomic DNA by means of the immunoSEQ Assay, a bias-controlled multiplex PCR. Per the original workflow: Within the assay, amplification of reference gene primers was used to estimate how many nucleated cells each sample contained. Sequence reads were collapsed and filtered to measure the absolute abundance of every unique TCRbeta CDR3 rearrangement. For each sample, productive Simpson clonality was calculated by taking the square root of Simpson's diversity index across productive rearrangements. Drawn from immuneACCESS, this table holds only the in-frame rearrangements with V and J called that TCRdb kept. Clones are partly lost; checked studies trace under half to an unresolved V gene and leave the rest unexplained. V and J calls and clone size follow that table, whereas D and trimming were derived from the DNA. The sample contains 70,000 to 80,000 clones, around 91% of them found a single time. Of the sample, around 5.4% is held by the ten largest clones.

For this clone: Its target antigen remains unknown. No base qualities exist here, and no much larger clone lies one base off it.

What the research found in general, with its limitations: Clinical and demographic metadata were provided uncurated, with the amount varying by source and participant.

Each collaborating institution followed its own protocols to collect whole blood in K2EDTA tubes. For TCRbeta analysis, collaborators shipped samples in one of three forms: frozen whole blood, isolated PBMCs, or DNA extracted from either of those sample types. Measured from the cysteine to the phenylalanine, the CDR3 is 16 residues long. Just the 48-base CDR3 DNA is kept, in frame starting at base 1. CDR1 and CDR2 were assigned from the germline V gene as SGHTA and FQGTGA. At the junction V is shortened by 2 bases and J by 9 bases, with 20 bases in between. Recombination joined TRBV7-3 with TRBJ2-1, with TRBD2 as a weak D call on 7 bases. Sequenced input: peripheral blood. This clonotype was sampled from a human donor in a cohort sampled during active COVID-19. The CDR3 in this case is CASSLSPGAGEGEQFF. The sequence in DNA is TGTGCCAGCAGCTTATCCCCGGGGGCCGGGGAGGGTGAGCAGTTCTTC.